This T cell receptor (beta chain) was recovered during a study of cytomegalovirus exposure and HLA in healthy donors (TCRdb year 2017). A note on the overall study: An earlier analysis of approximately 640 of the donors reported 250 to 300 Gb of sequence data and 120 million or so unique TCR beta sequences from about 180 million T cells. The study used immunosequencing to profile the T cell repertoires of approximately 690 subjects and linked those repertoires to cytomegalovirus serostatus. Every discovery cohort repertoire had been produced on one sequencing platform. To decide whether each TCR beta V gene segment behaved as functional or pseudogenic, an earlier analysis of several hundred of the donors relied on high-throughput TCR beta sequencing. Alongside the repertoire data, information on donor age, sex, ethnicity and CMV serostatus was compiled. Among some 400 genotyped donors of the cohort, an average of approximately 240,000 unique TCR beta nucleotide sequences were sequenced per donor, about a sixth of them non-productive. Roughly five DR-DQ haplotypes were handled as single units for association and clustering because linkage in the cohort was strong. In the later analysis, no new phenotypic data were used to find candidate immune exposures; instead, reliance was placed on TCR beta sequences and their occurrence across donors. Typing coverage varied by locus: 629-630 donors for A, B, C, DRB1 and DQB1; more than 500 for DQA1; 600 to 610 for DPA1; around 490 for DPB1. A later genetic analysis took genome-wide SNP genotypes for about 65% of the 666 donors and used that subset as a discovery cohort. A later analysis re-examined previously published TCR beta repertoires from over 500 donors and added high-resolution HLA genotyping to investigate patterns of TCR occurrence. Roughly 300 gigabases of sequencing data and tens of millions of unique TCR sequences made up an early release that covered some 640 HLA-typed donors. Of the approximately 400 genotyped donors, approximately 82% fell in the genetic ancestry cluster associated with self-reported Caucasian donors. To predict cytomegalovirus infection status, the study combined high-throughput TCR immunosequencing, statistical association of individual TCRs with disease status, and machine learning. Both class I and class II loci were covered by HLA typing, at four-digit resolution. In addition to the first cohort of approximately 650 subjects, a separate validation cohort of over 90 different subjects was used. The study was designed to test whether signatures of past pathogen exposure could be identified by cataloging public T cell receptors. What the study reported, not specific to this receptor: A later genetic analysis reported fewer N-insertions in productive TCRs among donors in an Asian-associated ancestry cluster than the approximately 700-donor mean. In an earlier analysis of about 540 of the donors, most TCR beta V segments were observed in productive rearrangements about 87% or about 30% of the time, broadly matching IMGT annotations. Immune exposure information for the cohort was limited to CMV serostatus. A total of 150 to 200 TCR beta chains were listed by the study as associated with cytomegalovirus. Only TCR beta chains were sequenced in this cohort, and the absence of alpha or paired-chain data limited detectable features. Because counts were too low, some 16 rarely observed V segments, including chromosome 9 orphons, were excluded from the earlier analysis of around 590 of the donors. A later analysis found that TCR association rates varied across HLA loci, with DRB1 alleles showing the most associated TCRs and HLA-C alleles the fewest. A later analysis reported that several top co-occurrence clusters appeared linked to parvovirus B19, influenza, CMV and Epstein-Barr virus. An association between a missense DCLRE1C variant and V-gene and J-gene trimming of TCR beta chains was found in a later genetic analysis and replicated in an independent cohort. A few of the identified cytomegalovirus-associated TCR beta chains were confirmed in vitro to be specific for cytomegalovirus antigens. Linkage disequilibrium might explain the correlated functional status among segregating V segments, but an unknown experimental factor could not be ruled out. In a later analysis, HLA-associated TCR beta chains were found to be more clonally expanded and to have lower generation probabilities than equally common non-associated chains. A later analysis associated 15,000 or so TCR beta sequences with specific HLA alleles at a false discovery rate of 0.05. According to the authors, the approach could potentially be generalized to other disease states and immunological phenotypes. In both the original and validation cohorts, the classifier was reported to diagnose cytomegalovirus status with high specificity and sensitivity. A further reported finding was that TCR beta sequences accurately predicted the HLA-A and HLA-B alleles for most subjects in the first cohort. The sequencing pipeline was judged likely to have produced a cluster of highly shared sequence variants as a technical artifact. HLA typing was unavailable for some donors at each locus, so association tests used only the typed subset. Assigning TCR associations to individual alleles was difficult when HLA alleles, especially DR and DQ, strongly co-occurred. Across donors, most TCR sequences were observed very rarely, whereas some public TCRs were present in many individuals. According to a later analysis, most CMV-associated TCR beta chains appeared to be HLA-restricted, and the HLA associations seemed to be driven largely by CMV exposure. Presence/absence analyses assumed roughly uniform sequencing depth across donors, an assumption that may not hold. Because the 87-base-pair reads could not distinguish some IMGT-functional V segments, including TRBV6-2 and TRBV6-3, those segments were excluded.

To note about this clone: Its target antigen remains unknown. No clone much larger than this one lies a single base away; base qualities are absent.

Via the germline V gene (reference sequence), CDR1 is MNHEY and CDR2 SMNVEV. V ends up 5 bases short and J 5 bases short, with an unmatched junction base count of 11. From the cysteine up to the phenylalanine, the CDR3 has a length of 16 residues. Only CDR3 DNA is held: 48 bases, read in frame from base 1. The cohort consisted of 670 or so healthy bone marrow donors. All cohort members were sampled while nominally healthy, although unrecorded immune exposures were likely present. The donor tested CMV seronegative and was one of the 352 seronegative cohort members. A peripheral blood sample was provided by each donor, and peripheral blood mononuclear cells were used for TCR beta sequencing. The Qiagen DNeasy Blood Extraction Kit was used to extract genomic DNA from the blood cell samples. Preparation of the library involved the immunoSEQ multiplex PCR assay. A mixture of 60 forward primers for TCR Vbeta segments and 13 reverse primers for TCR Jbeta segments was used in the multiplex PCR. The CDR3 region of rearranged TCR beta genes was amplified from genomic DNA with a multiplex PCR assay. The amplified TCR beta libraries were sequenced on the Illumina HiSeq System as 87-base-pair reads. As for how the authors treated the data: A later analysis counted about 80 million unique TCR beta chains across the 550 to 750 repertoires, and 9 million to 14 million of these chains were shared by at least two donors. A nearest-neighbor algorithm error-corrected the raw reads and collapsed the reads into unique sequences, merging closely related sequences to remove PCR and sequencing errors. To assign V, D and J gene segments, CDR3 sequences were aligned to IMGT reference sequences. For a sequence to be retained, a match of at least six nucleotides was required to both a V gene segment and a J gene segment. Rearrangements were called productive when the CDR3 lacked stop codons and stayed in frame with V and J; all others were non-productive. CDR3 was defined by IMGT convention, running from the second conserved V-encoded cysteine to the conserved J-encoded phenylalanine. Sequences without an unambiguous match to a single V gene segment were excluded from the earlier analysis of over 500 of the donors. In an earlier analysis of 587 of the donors, V segments were called functional above 56.7% productive rearrangements and were called segregating when the between-donor standard deviation exceeded 5%. A statistical classification framework was built to diagnose cytomegalovirus status from the catalog of TCR beta chain sequences. In a later analysis, TCR nucleotide sequences were compared against IMGT/GENE-DB human TR gene sequences so that V and J genes could be assigned. The TCRdist pipeline was used in a later analysis to assign CDR3 sequences and most-parsimonious VDJ recombination scenarios. A later analysis defined each TCR beta chain by its CDR3 amino acid sequence plus V-gene family, and excluded reads lacking a unique V-gene family. As a way to deal with suspected cross-contamination and a sequencing artifact, a later analysis dropped 450 to 700 nucleotide sequences that were highly shared and had low generation probability. A later analysis calculated a clonal expansion index for each public chain from normalized within-repertoire ranks of inferred template counts. In a later analysis, generation probabilities were computed using a VDJ recombination model fitted to out-of-frame rearrangements, and the results were checked against IGoR. In a later analysis, hypergeometric tests were used to score TCR-TCR, TCR-HLA and TCR-CMV co-occurrence, with a repertoire-size bias correction applied to TCR pairs. To estimate false discovery rates, a later analysis permuted the HLA or CMV assignments 20 times. In a later analysis, co-occurring TCRs were grouped with DBSCAN, and TCRdist sequence similarity was added when clustering was performed within HLA-allele-positive subsets. For co-occurrence clustering, repertoires with fewer than 30,000 or more than 120,000 public chains were excluded, along with roughly 5 repertoires with anomalous nucleotide sharing. In TCRdb, the immuneACCESS table is reduced to in-frame sequences with V and J assigned. These tables do not hold every clone; where another copy was compared, an unresolved V gene accounts for under half, and the others remain unexplained. That table is the source of V, J and clone size, and D and trimming were worked out from the DNA. This sample has fewer than 200,000 clones in its table, and about 80% of those were observed once. The ten largest clones take up under 2.5% of the sample.

Sequenced input: PBMCs. This TCR derives from a woman in her twenties or thirties in good health and CMV-seronegative. The receptor chain draws on TRBV27 and TRBJ1-2; 10 junctional bases match TRBD1. The DNA sequence is given as TGTGCCAGCAGTCTTAAAAGCGGACAGGGGGGGTATGGCTACACCTTC. Translated, this is CASSLKSGQGGYGYTF.